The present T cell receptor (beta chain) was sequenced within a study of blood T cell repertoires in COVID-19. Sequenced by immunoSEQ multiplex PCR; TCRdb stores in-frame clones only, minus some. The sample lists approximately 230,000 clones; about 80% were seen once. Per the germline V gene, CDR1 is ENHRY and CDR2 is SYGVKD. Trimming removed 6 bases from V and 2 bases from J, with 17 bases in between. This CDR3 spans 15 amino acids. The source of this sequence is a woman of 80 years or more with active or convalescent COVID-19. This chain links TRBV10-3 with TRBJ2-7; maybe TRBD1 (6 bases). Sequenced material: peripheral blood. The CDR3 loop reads CAIRAFGGITYEQYF. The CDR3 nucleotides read TGTGCCATCAGGGCGTTTGGGGGCATCACCTACGAGCAGTACTTC.